This T cell receptor (beta chain) was sequenced during a study of blood T cells in healthy people across ages. Study-level results: CMV status of donors was unknown, possibly confounding expanded clonotype changes.

Every donor contributed roughly 10 milliliters of peripheral blood by blood draw. Sample-barcoded 5' priming and a J-beta primer mix drove a second PCR of roughly 6 to 12 cycles. Each CDR3 protein is one row after TCRdb ran MiXCR on the 5' RACE reads. In the table there are roughly 640,000 distinct CDR3 sequences, approximately 30% of which are singletons. In its sample, this clonotype was seen a few times. Antigen specificity is unknown. The clonotype comes from a woman older than 75 in good health. Sequencing was done on a sample of blood.

The CDR3: CAWSTDGRGTEAFF. The DNA for the CDR3 is TGTGCCTGGAGTACCGATGGGAGGGGGACTGAAGCTTTCTTT. The chain is built from TRBV30 and TRBJ1-1; D may be TRBD1 (6 bases). CDR3 length equals 14 residues. The ends were cut back, 2 bases at V and 5 bases at J, with 15 bases in the middle. Germline V lookup: CDR1 GTSNPN, CDR2 SVGIG (reference sequence).